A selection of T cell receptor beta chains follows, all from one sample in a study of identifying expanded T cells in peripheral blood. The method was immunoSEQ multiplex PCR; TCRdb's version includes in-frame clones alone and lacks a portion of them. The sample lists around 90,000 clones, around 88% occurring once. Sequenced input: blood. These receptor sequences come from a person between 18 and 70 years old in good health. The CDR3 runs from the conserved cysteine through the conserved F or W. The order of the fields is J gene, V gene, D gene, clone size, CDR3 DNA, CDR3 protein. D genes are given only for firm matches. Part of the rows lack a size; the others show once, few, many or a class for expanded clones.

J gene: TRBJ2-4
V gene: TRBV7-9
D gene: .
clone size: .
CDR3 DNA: TGTGCCAGCAGCCCCGGGACACTCGGACCCCTAGCCAAAAACATTCAGTACTTC
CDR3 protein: CASSPGTLGPLAKNIQYF

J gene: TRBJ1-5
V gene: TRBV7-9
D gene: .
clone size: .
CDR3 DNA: TGTGCCAGCAGCTTTCATGGGAGCAATCAGCCCCAGCATTTT
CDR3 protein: CASSFHGSNQPQHF

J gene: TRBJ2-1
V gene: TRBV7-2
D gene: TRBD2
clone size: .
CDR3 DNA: TGTGCCAGCAGCCCCTCGCTAGTAGCGGGATTGGTCAATGAGCAGTTCTTC
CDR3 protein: CASSPSLVAGLVNEQFF

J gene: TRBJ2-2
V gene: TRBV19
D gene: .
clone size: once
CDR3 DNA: TGTGCCACCCGAAGGCGGGGGAACACCGGGGAGCTGTTTTTT
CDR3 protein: CATRRRGNTGELFF

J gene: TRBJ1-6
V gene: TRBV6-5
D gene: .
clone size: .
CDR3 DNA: TGTGCCAGCAAGGGGAGACTCTCCCAGTCACCCCTCCACTTT
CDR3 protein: CASKGRLSQSPLHF

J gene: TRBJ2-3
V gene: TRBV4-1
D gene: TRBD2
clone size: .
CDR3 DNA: TGCGCCAGCAGCCAAAAGACTAGCGGGGGGGATACGCAGTATTTT
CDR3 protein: CASSQKTSGGDTQYF

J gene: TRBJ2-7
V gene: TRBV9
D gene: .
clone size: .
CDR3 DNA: TGTGCCAGCAGCGTAGATCGCAGCGACGAGCAGTACTTC
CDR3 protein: CASSVDRSDEQYF

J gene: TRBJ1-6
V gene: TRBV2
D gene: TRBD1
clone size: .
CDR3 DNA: TGTGCCAGCAGCGTTCTGGGACAGGGGAGTTTAATAAGTTCACCCCTCCACTTT
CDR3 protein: CASSVLGQGSLISSPLHF

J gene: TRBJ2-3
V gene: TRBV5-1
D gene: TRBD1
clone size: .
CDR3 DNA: TGCGCCAGCAGCTCGAGCTTGGACAGGCGGACAGATACGCAGTATTTT
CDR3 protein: CASSSSLDRRTDTQYF

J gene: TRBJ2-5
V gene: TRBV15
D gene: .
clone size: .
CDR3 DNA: TGTGCCACCAGCAGAGATATCCCTAACCTAGAGACCCAGTACTTC
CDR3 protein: CATSRDIPNLETQYF

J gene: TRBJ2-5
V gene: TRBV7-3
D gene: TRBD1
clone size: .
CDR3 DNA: TGTGCCAGCAGCTTCCGACAGGGATTAGGAGAGACCCAGTACTTC
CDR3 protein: CASSFRQGLGETQYF

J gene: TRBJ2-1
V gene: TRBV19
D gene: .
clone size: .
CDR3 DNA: TGTGCCAGTAGTCTCCGTCTAATAAATGAGCAGTTCTTC
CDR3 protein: CASSLRLINEQFF

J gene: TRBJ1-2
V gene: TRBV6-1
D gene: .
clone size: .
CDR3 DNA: TGTGCCAGCAGCAAAACAGGGTCAGATGGCTACACCTTC
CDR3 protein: CASSKTGSDGYTF

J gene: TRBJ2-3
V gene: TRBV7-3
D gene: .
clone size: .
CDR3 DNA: TGTGCCAGCAGCTTAAGTCGCGACACAGATACGCAGTATTTT
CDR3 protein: CASSLSRDTDTQYF

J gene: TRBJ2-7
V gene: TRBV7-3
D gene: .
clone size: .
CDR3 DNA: TGTGCCAGCAGCTTAGGTCTGGGTGGGCCCTACGAGCAGTACTTC
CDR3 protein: CASSLGLGGPYEQYF

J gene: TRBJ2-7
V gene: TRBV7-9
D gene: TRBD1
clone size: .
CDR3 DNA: TGTGCCAGCAGCTGGGGACAGGGGTACGAGCAGTACTTC
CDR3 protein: CASSWGQGYEQYF

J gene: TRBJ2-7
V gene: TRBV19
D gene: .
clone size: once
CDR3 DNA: TGTGCCAGTAGTATTGGCGGAGCCTACGAGCAGTACTTC
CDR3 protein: CASSIGGAYEQYF

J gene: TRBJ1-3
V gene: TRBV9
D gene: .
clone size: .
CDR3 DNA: TGTGCCAGCAGCCTAGAGGGGGGTGGAAACACCATATATTTT
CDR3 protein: CASSLEGGGNTIYF

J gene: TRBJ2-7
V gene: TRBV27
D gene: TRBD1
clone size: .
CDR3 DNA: TGTGCCAGCAGTTTCAGGGACAGGGGAACCTACGAGCAGTACTTC
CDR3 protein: CASSFRDRGTYEQYF

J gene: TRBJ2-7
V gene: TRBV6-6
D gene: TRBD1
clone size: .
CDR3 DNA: TGTGCCAGCAGTTACTCCCTGCAGGGGGCTAGTGAGCAGTACTTC
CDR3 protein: CASSYSLQGASEQYF

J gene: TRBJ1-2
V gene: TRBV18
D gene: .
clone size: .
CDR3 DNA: TGTGCCAGCTCACCACGAGCAGGGGAGATTGGCTACACCTTC
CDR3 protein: CASSPRAGEIGYTF

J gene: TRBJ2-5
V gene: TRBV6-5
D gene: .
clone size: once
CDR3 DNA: TGTGCCAGCAGTCCCCGAGAGACAGGTCAAGAGACCCAGTACTTC
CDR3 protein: CASSPRETGQETQYF

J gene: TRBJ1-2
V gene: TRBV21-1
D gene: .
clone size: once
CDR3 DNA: TGTGCCAGCAGCCCCGAGGATGGGGGGGGCGATGCCTATGGCTACACCTTC
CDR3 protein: CASSPEDGGGDAYGYTF

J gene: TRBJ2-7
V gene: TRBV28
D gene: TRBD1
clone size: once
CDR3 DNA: TGTGCCAGCAACAAGGAGGAGTCGGGACAGGGGGGTTTC
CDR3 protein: CASNKEESGQGGF

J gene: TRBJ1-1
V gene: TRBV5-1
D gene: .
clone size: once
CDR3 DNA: TGCGCCAGCAACGGTGCTGCCGGGGACACTGAAGCTTTCTTT
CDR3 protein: CASNGAAGDTEAFF

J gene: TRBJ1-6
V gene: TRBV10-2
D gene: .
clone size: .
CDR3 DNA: TGCGCCAGCATTCAGAACCAAAATTCACCCCTCCACTTT
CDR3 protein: CASIQNQNSPLHF

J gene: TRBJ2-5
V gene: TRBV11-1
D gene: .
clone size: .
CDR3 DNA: TGTGCCAGCAGCCCCTCCCAGTGGGGGCGGCCGGGGGGAACCCAGTACTTC
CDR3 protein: CASSPSQWGRPGGTQYF

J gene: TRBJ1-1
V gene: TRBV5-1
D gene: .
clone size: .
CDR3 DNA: TGCGCCAGCAGCTTGGAGACAGGTGCTATCGCTGAAGCTTTCTTT
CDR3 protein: CASSLETGAIAEAFF

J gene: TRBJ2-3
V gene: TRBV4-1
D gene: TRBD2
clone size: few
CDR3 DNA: TGCGCCAGCAGCCGCCTACTAGCGGGGGAGGGGGACACAGATACGCAGTATTTT
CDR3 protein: CASSRLLAGEGDTDTQYF

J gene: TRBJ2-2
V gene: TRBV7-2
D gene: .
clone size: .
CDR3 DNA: TGTGCCAGCAGCTTAGACTCGTCAAACACCGGGGAGCTGTTTTTT
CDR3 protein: CASSLDSSNTGELFF

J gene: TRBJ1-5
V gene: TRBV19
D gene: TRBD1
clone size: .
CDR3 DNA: TGTGCCAGTAGTACAACCGGGACAGGGATTTTCCAGCCCCAGCATTTT
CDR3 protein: CASSTTGTGIFQPQHF

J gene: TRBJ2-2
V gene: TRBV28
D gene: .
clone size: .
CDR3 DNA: TGTGCCAGCAGTTTGGAGGGACCGAACACCGGGGAGCTGTTTTTT
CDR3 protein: CASSLEGPNTGELFF

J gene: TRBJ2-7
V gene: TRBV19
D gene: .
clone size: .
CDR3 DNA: TGTGCCAGTAGTATCGTAGTCTCCTACGAGCAGTACTTC
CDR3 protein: CASSIVVSYEQYF

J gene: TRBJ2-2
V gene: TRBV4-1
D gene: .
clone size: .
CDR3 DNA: TGCGCCAGCAGCCAAGATCGACACAGGGAGGACACCGGGGAGCTGTTTTTT
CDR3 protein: CASSQDRHREDTGELFF

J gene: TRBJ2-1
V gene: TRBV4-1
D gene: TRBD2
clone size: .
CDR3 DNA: TGCGCCAGCAGCCAAGATCAGTCCGTTGGGGGGGATGAGCAGTTCTTC
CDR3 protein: CASSQDQSVGGDEQFF

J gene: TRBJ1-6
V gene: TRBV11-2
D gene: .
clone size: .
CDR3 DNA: TGTGCCAGCAGCCAAGTAGTGGATTCACCCCTCCACTTT
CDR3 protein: CASSQVVDSPLHF

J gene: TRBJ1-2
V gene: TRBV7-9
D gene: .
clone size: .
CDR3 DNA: TGTGCCAGCAGCTTAGCGCGCGGGGGCCATGGCTACACCTTC
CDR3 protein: CASSLARGGHGYTF

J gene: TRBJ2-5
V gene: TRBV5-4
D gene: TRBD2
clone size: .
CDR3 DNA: TGTGCCAGCAGCTTGGGGACTAGCGGGCCGGCCGCAGAGACCCAGTACTTC
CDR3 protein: CASSLGTSGPAAETQYF

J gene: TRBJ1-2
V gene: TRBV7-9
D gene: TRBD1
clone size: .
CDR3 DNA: TGTGCCAGCAGCACCGCCGGGGGACAGGGTTGGGGAGGCTACACCTTC
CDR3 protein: CASSTAGGQGWGGYTF

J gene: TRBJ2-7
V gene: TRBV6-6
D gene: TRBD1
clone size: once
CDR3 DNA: TGTGCCAGCAGAGGGGGGACAGGTTTAAGCTACGAGCAGTACTTC
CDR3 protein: CASRGGTGLSYEQYF

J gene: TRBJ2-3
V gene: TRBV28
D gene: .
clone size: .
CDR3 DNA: TGTGCCAGCACCCTTGGGAACAACGCCAACACAGATACGCAGTATTTT
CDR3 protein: CASTLGNNANTDTQYF

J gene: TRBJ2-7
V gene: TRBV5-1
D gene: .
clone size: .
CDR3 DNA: TGCGCCAGCAGCTTGGTTTTGGGGTCTGGCGAGCAGTACTTC
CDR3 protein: CASSLVLGSGEQYF

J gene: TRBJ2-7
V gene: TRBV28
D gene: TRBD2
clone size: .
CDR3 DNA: TGTGCCACAAATAGCGGGAGGACCTACGAGCAGTACTTC
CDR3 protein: CATNSGRTYEQYF

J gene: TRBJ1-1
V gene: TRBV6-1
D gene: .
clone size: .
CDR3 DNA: TGTGCCAGCAGTGACGGGGTCCCGAACACTGAAGCTTTCTTT
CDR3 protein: CASSDGVPNTEAFF

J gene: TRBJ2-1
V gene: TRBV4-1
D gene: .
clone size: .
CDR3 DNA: TGCGCCAGCAGCCAAGCTGGGGCCGAGCAGTTCTTC
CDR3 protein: CASSQAGAEQFF

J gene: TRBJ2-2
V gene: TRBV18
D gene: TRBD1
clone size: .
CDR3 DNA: TGTGCCAGCTCACCAGGACAGGGTGGGGTCACCGGGGAGCTGTTTTTT
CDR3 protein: CASSPGQGGVTGELFF

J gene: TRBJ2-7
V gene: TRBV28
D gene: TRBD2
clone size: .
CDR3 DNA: TGTGCCAGCAACCCGGGAGGGATTAGGGAGCAGTACTTC
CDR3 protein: CASNPGGIREQYF

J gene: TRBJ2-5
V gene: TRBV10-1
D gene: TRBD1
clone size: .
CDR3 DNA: TGCGCCAGCAGTGAGTCTACGGGACAGTACCAAGAGACCCAGTACTTC
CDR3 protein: CASSESTGQYQETQYF

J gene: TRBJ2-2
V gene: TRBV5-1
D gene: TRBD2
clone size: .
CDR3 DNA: TGCGCCAGCAGCTTAAGGCGGGAGAGCACCGGGGAGCTGTTTTTT
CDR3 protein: CASSLRRESTGELFF

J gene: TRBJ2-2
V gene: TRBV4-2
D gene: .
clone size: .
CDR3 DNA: TGTGCCAGCAGCCGATCCCGTCTAGTGACCGGGGAGCTGTTTTTT
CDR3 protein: CASSRSRLVTGELFF